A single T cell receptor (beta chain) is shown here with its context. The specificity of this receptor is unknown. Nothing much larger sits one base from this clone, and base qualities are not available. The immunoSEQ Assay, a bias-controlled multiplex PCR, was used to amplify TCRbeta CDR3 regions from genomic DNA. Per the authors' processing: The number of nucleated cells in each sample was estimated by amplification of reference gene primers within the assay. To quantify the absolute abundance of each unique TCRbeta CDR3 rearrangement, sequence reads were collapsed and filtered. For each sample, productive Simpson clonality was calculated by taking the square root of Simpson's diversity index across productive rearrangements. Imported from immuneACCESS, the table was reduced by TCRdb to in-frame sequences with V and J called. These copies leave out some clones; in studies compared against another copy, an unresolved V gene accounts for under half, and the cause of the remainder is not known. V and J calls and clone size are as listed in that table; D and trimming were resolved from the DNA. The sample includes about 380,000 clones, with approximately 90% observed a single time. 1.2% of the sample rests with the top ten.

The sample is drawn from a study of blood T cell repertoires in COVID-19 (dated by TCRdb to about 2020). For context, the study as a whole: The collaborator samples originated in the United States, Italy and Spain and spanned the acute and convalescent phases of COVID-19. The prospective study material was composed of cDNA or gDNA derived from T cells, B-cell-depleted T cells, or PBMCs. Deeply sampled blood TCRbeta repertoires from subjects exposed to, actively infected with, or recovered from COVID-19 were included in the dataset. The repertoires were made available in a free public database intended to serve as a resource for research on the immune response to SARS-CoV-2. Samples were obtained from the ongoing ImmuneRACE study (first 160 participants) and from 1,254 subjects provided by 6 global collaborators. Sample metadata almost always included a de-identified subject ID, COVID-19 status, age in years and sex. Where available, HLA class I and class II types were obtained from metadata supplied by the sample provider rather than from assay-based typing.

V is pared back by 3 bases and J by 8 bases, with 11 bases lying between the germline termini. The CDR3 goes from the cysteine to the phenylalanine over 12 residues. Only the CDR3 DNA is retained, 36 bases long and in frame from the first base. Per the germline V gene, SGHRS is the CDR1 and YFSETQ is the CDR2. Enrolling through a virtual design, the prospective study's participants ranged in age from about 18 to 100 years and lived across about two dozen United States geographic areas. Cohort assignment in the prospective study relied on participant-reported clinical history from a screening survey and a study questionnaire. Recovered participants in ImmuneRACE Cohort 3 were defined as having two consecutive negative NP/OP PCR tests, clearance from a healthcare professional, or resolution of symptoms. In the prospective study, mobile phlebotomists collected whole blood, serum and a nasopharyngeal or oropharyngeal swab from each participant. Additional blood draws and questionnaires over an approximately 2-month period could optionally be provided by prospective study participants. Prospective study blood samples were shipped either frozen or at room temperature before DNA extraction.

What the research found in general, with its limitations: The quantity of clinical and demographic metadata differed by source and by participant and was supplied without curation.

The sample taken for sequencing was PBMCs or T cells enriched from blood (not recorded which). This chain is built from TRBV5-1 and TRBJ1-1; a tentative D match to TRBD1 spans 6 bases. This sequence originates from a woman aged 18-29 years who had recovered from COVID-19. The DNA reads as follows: TGCGCCAGCAGCTCGCGACAGGAAGAAGCTTTCTTT. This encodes CASSSRQEEAFF. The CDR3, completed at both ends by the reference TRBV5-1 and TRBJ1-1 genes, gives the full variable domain KAGVTQTPRYLIKTRGQQVTLSCSPISGHRSVSWYQQTPGQGLQFLFEYFSETQRNKGNFPGRFSGRQFSNSRSEMNVSTLELGDSALYLCASSSRQEEAFFGQGTRLTVV.